Listed below are T cell receptor beta chains from one sample, sequenced in a study of T cell clonotyping in hematopoietic cell transplantation. TCRdb keeps only in-frame clones here, not all; method: immunoSEQ multiplex PCR. Here the sample spans 10,000 to 15,000 clones, 65% to 80% being singletons. The specimen was peripheral blood mononuclear cells, collected 180 days after allogeneic stem cell transplant. All receptors derive from a male patient between 55 and 70 years old who had an allogeneic stem cell transplant from an unrelated donor, so the T cells may come from the graft donor. Some clones in this sample may be carry-over from other donors' samples. The CDR3 runs from the conserved cysteine through the conserved F or W. D genes are given only for firm matches. The listing skips clone size in some rows; elsewhere it reads once, few, many or a size class.

TRBD1,TRBJ1-1,once,TRBV7-9,TGTGCCAGCAGCTGGGACAGGGGCACTGAAGCTTTCTTT,CASSWDRGTEAFF
TRBD1,TRBJ1-2,.,TRBV25-1,TGTGCCAGCAGTGAAGACAGGGTCTCTTATGGCTACACCTTC,CASSEDRVSYGYTF
TRBD1,TRBJ1-4,.,TRBV5-6,TGTGCCAGCAGCTACGGGGCCGGACAGGGTAGAACTAATGAAAAACTGTTTTTT,CASSYGAGQGRTNEKLFF
TRBD1,TRBJ2-1,few,TRBV13,TGTGCCAGCAGCTTAACGGGACAGGGTTACAATGAGCAGTTCTTC,CASSLTGQGYNEQFF
.,TRBJ2-3,.,TRBV9,TGTGCCAGCAGCCGGGACAGCACAGATACGCAGTATTTT,CASSRDSTDTQYF
TRBD2,TRBJ2-3,.,TRBV28,TGTGCCAGCAGCCTCGGGACTAGCGGGAGCACAGATACGCAGTATTTT,CASSLGTSGSTDTQYF
.,TRBJ1-5,.,TRBV19,TGTGCCAGTCAGGGTCCGAATCAGCCCCAGCATTTT,CASQGPNQPQHF
.,TRBJ1-2,.,TRBV5-4,TGTGCCAGCAGCTTGGAAGGGTGGAATGGCTACACCTTC,CASSLEGWNGYTF
TRBD2,TRBJ2-7,.,TRBV5-4,TGTGCCAGCAGCGATCCAAGCAGCGGGACGGGCGAGCAGTACTTC,CASSDPSSGTGEQYF
.,TRBJ1-5,.,TRBV27,TGTGCCAGCAGTTCCCTCCAGGGTGCCCAGCCCCAGCATTTT,CASSSLQGAQPQHF
TRBD1,TRBJ1-6,.,TRBV13,TGTGCCAGCAGCTCGACAGGGTATAATTCACCCCTCCACTTT,CASSSTGYNSPLHF